One and the same sample provided the 5 T cell receptor beta chains below, sequenced in a study of cytomegalovirus exposure and HLA in healthy donors. The PCR had 60 Vbeta and 13 Jbeta primers. Using immunoSEQ multiplex PCR, the repertoire was profiled, and TCRdb retains in-frame clones only, with some absent. Of about 150,000 clones in the sample, approximately 9% were seen once. Input material: PBMCs. These receptors were obtained from a male donor in good health and CMV-seronegative.

This clone turned up a few times. The chain uses TRBV7-2 and TRBJ2-1; D perhaps matches TRBD2 (5 bases). Germline V gives CDR1 SGHTA, CDR2 FQGNSA. Trimming left V 4 bases short and J 9 bases short, with 13 bases between. This CDR3 has 13 residues. The CDR3 nucleotides are TGTGCCAGCAGCTCTTTCCCCGCGGGTGAGCAGTTCTTC. This sequence encodes CASSSFPAGEQFF.

This clone was detected only a few times. The rearrangement uses TRBV6-5 and TRBJ1-5; 8 bases align to TRBD1. V lost 5 bases and J lost 8; bases outside the gene matches: 11. Germline loops: CDR1 MNHEY, CDR2 SVGAGI. CDR3 length equals 15 residues. The CDR3 DNA reads TGTGCCAGCAGTCCCTCAATCGACAGGGGAAAGCCCCAGCATTTT. Amino acids: CASSPSIDRGKPQHF.

The CDR3 DNA follows: TGTGCCAGCAGCCAAGGACGTCGGGACAGGGTTTCCGGGGAGCTGTTTTTT. Translation: CASSQGRRDRVSGELFF. The rearrangement uses TRBV4-2 and TRBJ2-2; 9 bases are a match to TRBD1. J was trimmed by 6 bases and V by 1 base; bases with no gene match: 9. Germline V gene sequence: CDR1 LGHNA, CDR2 YNFKEQ. The CDR3 is 17 amino acids.

The chain employs TRBV4-3 and TRBJ2-7, with D tentatively TRBD1 (5 bases). The CDR3 has 16 amino acids. Germline V gene lookup returns CDR1 LGHNA and CDR2 YSLEER. V was trimmed by 0 bases and J by 7 bases, leaving 19 bases between them. CDR3 protein: CASSQDMTLGVREQYF. The CDR3 region has the DNA TGCGCCAGCAGCCAAGATATGACTCTAGGGGTTAGGGAGCAGTACTTC.

The chain links TRBV7-9 to TRBJ2-2; TRBD1 aligns across 8 bases. Germline loops: CDR1 SEHNR, CDR2 FQNEAQ (reference sequence). With 3 bases clipped from V and 4 bases from J, the junction kept 7 bases outside the gene matches. There are 16 residues in the CDR3. The CDR3 DNA reads TGTGCCAGCAGCTTTCTCCCAGGGGGCTTCACCGGGGAGCTGTTTTTT. Amino acids: CASSFLPGGFTGELFF.